The 25 T cell receptor beta chains reported below all come from one sample, sequenced in a study of T cell repertoires in cytomegalovirus infection. In TCRdb, the reads were re-called with MiXCR into one record per CDR3 protein. The table lists some 150,000 distinct CDR3 sequences, over 30% of them singletons, with roughly half in the top ten. Antigen specificity for these receptors is unknown. The source material was CD8+ T cells from cultured PBMCs, sampled from culture after CMV antigen stimulation. These TCRs come from a human donor in good health (CMV status not recorded). Some clones in this sample may be carry-over from other donors' samples.

This chain connects TRBV2 to TRBJ2-1, with D unresolved. Germline V CDR1 and CDR2: SNHLY, FYNNEI. CDR3 length: 11 residues. Deletions cut 8 bases from V and 9 bases from J, with 11 bases between. The CDR3 bases are TGTGCCAGCGCTTCCGAGGTTGAGCAGTTCTTC. Its translation is CASASEVEQFF.

Regarding this clonotype: This sequence may be a read error, since a much larger clone differs from it by one base. This chain joins TRBV7-9 and TRBJ2-1; D might be TRBD1 or TRBD2, each matching 5 bases. The CDR3 contains 15 residues. CDR1 is SEHNR and CDR2 is FQNEAQ in the germline V gene (reference sequence). V was clipped by 4 bases and J by 0 bases, with 10 bases between them. Here the CDR3 reads CASSSGRSSYNEQFF. In DNA, the CDR3 is TGTGCCAGCAGCTCGGGACGGTCCTCCTACAATGAGCAGTTCTTC.

The rearrangement joins TRBV19 to TRBJ1-2; D gene ambiguous. Trimming removed 0 bases from V and 5 bases from J, with 7 bases in between. This CDR3 has 13 amino acids. The germline V gene has CDR1 LNHDA and CDR2 SQIVND (reference sequence). The CDR3 sequence is CASSIDPSYGYTF. The CDR3 DNA is TGTGCCAGTAGTATAGATCCCTCTTATGGCTACACCTTC. Variable domain in full (rest from reference TRBV19 and TRBJ1-2): DGGITQSPKYLFRKEGQNVTLSCEQNLNHDAMYWYRQDPGQGLRLIYYSQIVNDFQKGDIAEGYSVSREKKESFPLTVTSAQKNPTAFYLCASSIDPSYGYTFGSGTRLTVV.

Only a few counts were recorded for this clonotype. This chain links TRBV27 with TRBJ2-2; the D call may be TRBD1 or TRBD2 (6 bases each). This CDR3 is 13 amino acids long. The V end was cut by 8 bases, the J end by 7 bases, with 14 bases between. Germline CDR1 and CDR2: MNHEY and SMNVEV (reference sequence). CDR3 protein: CASRWGAIGELFF. CDR3 nucleotide sequence: TGTGCCAGCCGGTGGGGGGCGATCGGGGAGCTGTTTTTT.

This clonotype was seen a few times. V is TRBV19 and J is TRBJ2-7; 7 nucleotides align to TRBD1. In germline, CDR1 is LNHDA, CDR2 SQIVND (reference sequence). This CDR3 is built from 14 residues. The V gene end was trimmed by 5 bases and the J gene end by 3 bases; junction bases not matched to a gene: 7. In DNA form, the CDR3 reads TGTGCCAGTAGTCCCAGGGGGACGGTCTACGAGCAGTACTTC. It encodes CASSPRGTVYEQYF.

The chain employs TRBV12-3 or TRBV12-4 and TRBJ1-1; D is unresolved. The germline V and J ends were trimmed by 8 bases and 1 base, with 5 bases remaining between them. This CDR3 is 11 amino acids long. DNA of the CDR3: TGTGCCAGCCTTAAGAACACTGAAGCTTTCTTT. As protein: CASLKNTEAFF.

This clonotype has at least ten counts. DNA of the CDR3: TGTGCCAGCAGTCCCGGGACAGGCTACCTCGATACGCAGTATTTT. This sequence encodes CASSPGTGYLDTQYF. The V and J genes are TRBV12-3 or TRBV12-4 and TRBJ2-3; 8 nucleotides align to TRBD1. Unmatched junction bases numbered 10, after V lost 5 bases and J lost 6 bases. This CDR3 has 15 amino acids.

This clonotype occurred many times. The chain links TRBV7-9 to TRBJ2-1; 9 nucleotides align to TRBD2. J was trimmed by 1 base and V by 4 bases; bases with no gene match: 8. CDR1 and CDR2 from the germline V gene are SEHNR and FQNEAQ (reference sequence). This CDR3 has 17 amino acids. The CDR3 DNA follows: TGTGCCAGCAGCTCTTTGATAGCGGGGGTGTCCTACAATGAGCAGTTCTTC. It encodes CASSSLIAGVSYNEQFF. The full variable domain, rest sourced from reference TRBV7-9 and TRBJ2-1, is DTGVSQNPRHKITKRGQNVTFRCDPISEHNRLYWYRQTLGQGPEFLTYFQNEAQLEKSRLLSDRFSAERPKGSFSTLEIQRTEQGDSAMYLCASSSLIAGVSYNEQFFGPGTRLTVL.

The table lists this clonotype with many counts. This sequence joins TRBV28 and TRBJ1-4, with 9 bases lining up with TRBD1. Germline V gives CDR1 MDHEN, CDR2 SYDVKM. The V gene end was trimmed by 6 bases and the J gene end by 6 bases; junction bases not matched to a gene: 2. The CDR3 is made up of 13 amino acids. Written as DNA, the CDR3 is TGTGCCAGCAGCGGGACAGGGTATGAAAAACTGTTTTTT. This encodes CASSGTGYEKLFF.

This clonotype was seen once. This rearrangement joins TRBV7-3 to TRBJ2-2; possible D gene TRBD2, 5 bases. CDR3 length: 17 amino acids. Looked up from germline, CDR1 is SGHTA and CDR2 is FQGTGA. V was shortened by 2 bases and J by 4 bases, with 17 bases between the two germline ends. The CDR3 region has the DNA TGTGCCAGCAGCTTAGGCCCTAGCCAGCCCTTCACCGGGGAGCTGTTTTTT. It translates to CASSLGPSQPFTGELFF.

This clonotype was seen a handful of times. The genes are TRBV27 and TRBJ1-1, with 11 nucleotides matching TRBD1. The CDR3 is 13 amino acids. Trimming removed 9 bases from V and 5 bases from J; junction bases left unmatched: 5. Germline V lookup: CDR1 MNHEY, CDR2 SMNVEV (reference sequence). CDR3 nucleotide sequence: TGTGCCAGTAGGGACAGGGGGTATACTGAAGCTTTCTTT. This gives the protein CASRDRGYTEAFF.

This clonotype came up a few times. V is TRBV7-9 and J is TRBJ1-1; no clear D. V was trimmed by 4 bases and J by 7 bases, leaving 16 bases between them. This CDR3 region has 14 residues. CDR1 is SEHNR, CDR2 FQNEAQ, per germline (reference sequence). In DNA form, the CDR3 reads TGTGCCAGCAGCTCAGCCCGGACGTTGGGTGAAGCTTTCTTT. Residues: CASSSARTLGEAFF.

There are a few counts of this clonotype. The J gene is TRBJ2-3, the V gene TRBV9, with 9 bases aligning to TRBD2. J was trimmed by 4 bases and V by 2 bases; bases with no gene match: 5. CDR1 and CDR2 from the germline V gene are SGDLS and YYNGEE. The CDR3 is 15 residues long. CDR3 region: CASSVLGGGADTQYF. CDR3 DNA: TGTGCCAGCAGCGTCCTAGGCGGGGGGGCAGATACGCAGTATTTT.

This chain links TRBV29-1 with TRBJ2-7; weak D call: TRBD2 (5 bases). In germline, CDR1 is SQVTM, CDR2 ANQGSEA. The CDR3 extends over 14 amino acids. Trimming removed 2 bases from V and 0 bases from J, with 11 bases in between. As DNA, the CDR3 is TGCAGCGTTGAACTAGCAGGTAGCTCCTACGAGCAGTACTTC. Its translation is CSVELAGSSYEQYF.

DNA for the CDR3: TGTGCCAAAAGGCAGGACTCTAACTATGGCTACACCTTC. Encoded protein: CAKRQDSNYGYTF. The chain couples TRBV12-3 or TRBV12-4 to TRBJ1-2; no clear D gene. The CDR3 covers 13 residues. Trimming shortened V by 10 bases and J by 0 bases, and 12 bases separated the two germline ends.

This clonotype was seen a few times. The chain recombines TRBV12-3 or TRBV12-4 with TRBJ2-7, with 9 nucleotides matching TRBD1. The V and J ends lost 1 base and 6 bases, in that order; junction bases with no gene match: 4. The CDR3 sequence is 14 residues long. The CDR3 DNA sequence: TGTGCCAGCAGTTTAGGGACAGGGGCCCGCGAGCAGTACTTC. The encoded protein is CASSLGTGAREQYF.

This clonotype has only a few counts. The CDR3, as DNA: TGTGCCAGCAGTGGGCTAGCGGGGTACAATGAGCAGTTCTTC. It encodes CASSGLAGYNEQFF. V gene TRBV7-8 combines with J gene TRBJ2-1; 9 bases map to TRBD2. The length of the CDR3 is 14 residues. Losses at the gene ends were 6 bases for V and 4 bases for J; bases not matched to a gene: 4. The germline V gene has CDR1 SGHVS and CDR2 FQNEAQ.

This clonotype was seen more than once but under ten times. The chain combines TRBV4-2 with TRBJ1-1; a weak D match, TRBD1 (6 bases). Trimming stripped 0 bases from V and 6 bases from J, with 14 bases between. This CDR3 has 15 amino acids. Germline-derived CDR1 and CDR2 are LGHNA and YNFKEQ. The CDR3 loop reads CASSQEDSQEAEAFF. The CDR3 bases are TGTGCCAGCAGCCAAGAGGACAGTCAGGAAGCTGAAGCTTTCTTT.

This clonotype was detected ten times or more. The chain links TRBV6-2 or TRBV6-3 to TRBJ1-1; TRBD1 might be the D (5 bases). Germline V CDR1 and CDR2: MNHEY, SVGEGT. The CDR3 contains 17 residues. Trimming shortened V by 5 bases and J by 0 bases, and 19 bases separated the two germline ends. CDR3 residues: CASSPPGPETLNTEAFF. DNA of the CDR3: TGTGCCAGCAGTCCACCGGGGCCGGAAACCCTGAACACTGAAGCTTTCTTT.

The chain couples TRBV4-1 to TRBJ1-5; D is ambiguous. With 0 bases removed from V and 6 bases from J, the gap between germline ends came to 12 bases. CDR1 and CDR2 from the germline V gene are MGHRA and YSYEKL. The CDR3 loop spans 15 amino acids. The CDR3 sequence is CASSQDQSWAQPQHF. In DNA form, the CDR3 reads TGCGCCAGCAGCCAAGATCAGTCGTGGGCTCAGCCCCAGCATTTT.

The chain combines TRBV6-6 with TRBJ2-3, with D possibly TRBD1 on 5 matching bases. Trimming left V 8 bases short and J 3 bases short, with 15 bases between. The CDR3 has 14 residues. Per the germline V gene, CDR1 is MNHNY and CDR2 is SVGAGI (reference sequence). The CDR3 coding sequence is TGTGCCAGCGGTCGCGCAGGGCGAACAGATACGCAGTATTTT. Its translation is CASGRAGRTDTQYF.

Only a few counts were recorded for this clonotype. The rearrangement joins TRBV28 to TRBJ2-7; D call uncertain. CDR1 and CDR2 (germline): MDHEN, SYDVKM. Trimming took 7 bases from V and 1 from J, leaving 17 bases between them. The CDR3 extends over 15 amino acids. As DNA, the CDR3 is TGTGCCAGCACCCTTGGAGTAACAACGTCCTACGAGCAGTACTTC. Its translation is CASTLGVTTSYEQYF.

As DNA, the CDR3 is TGTGCCAGCACCGAAGGGGGCACCGGGGGTGATCAGCCCCAGCATTTT. This translates into CASTEGGTGGDQPQHF. This sequence joins TRBV6-1 and TRBJ1-5, with 7 nucleotides matching TRBD1. This CDR3 has 16 amino acids. CDR1 is MNHNS and CDR2 is SASEGT in the germline V gene. Unmatched junction bases numbered 14, after V lost 7 bases and J lost 5 bases.

This rearrangement joins TRBV10-3 to TRBJ1-2; TRBD1 matches 7 bases. V was clipped by 11 bases and J by 8 bases; unmatched bases: 14. The CDR3 is made up of 13 amino acids. Germline V gene data show CDR1 as ENHRY and CDR2 as SYGVKD. The chain's CDR3 is CAGNADRMEGYTF. DNA for the CDR3: TGTGCCGGCAACGCGGACAGGATGGAAGGCTACACCTTC.

This clonotype has only a few counts. The gene calls are TRBV7-6 and TRBJ2-2; D unresolved. V was pared by 3 bases and J by 7 bases, with 6 bases between. The CDR3 is 12 amino acids. Germline V gene sequence: CDR1 SGHVS, CDR2 FNYEAQ. CDR3 DNA sequence: TGTGCCAGCAGCTTTACGGACGGGGAGCTGTTTTTT. It specifies CASSFTDGELFF.